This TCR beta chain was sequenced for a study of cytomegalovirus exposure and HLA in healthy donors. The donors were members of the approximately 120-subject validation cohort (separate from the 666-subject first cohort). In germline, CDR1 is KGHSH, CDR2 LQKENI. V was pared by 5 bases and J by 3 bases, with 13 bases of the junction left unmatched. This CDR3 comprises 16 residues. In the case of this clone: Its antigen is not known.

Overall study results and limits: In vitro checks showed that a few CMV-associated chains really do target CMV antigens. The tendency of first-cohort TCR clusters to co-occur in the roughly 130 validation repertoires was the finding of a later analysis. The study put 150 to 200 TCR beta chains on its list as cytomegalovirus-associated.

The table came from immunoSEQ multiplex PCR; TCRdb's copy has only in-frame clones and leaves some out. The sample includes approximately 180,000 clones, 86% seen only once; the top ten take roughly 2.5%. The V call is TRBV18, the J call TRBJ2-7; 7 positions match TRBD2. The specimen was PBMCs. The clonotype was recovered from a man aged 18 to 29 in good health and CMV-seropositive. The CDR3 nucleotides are TGTGCCAGCTCAACCTGGGGAGGGGAGAGCATCTACGAGCAGTACTTC. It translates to CASSTWGGESIYEQYF.